The 11 T cell receptor beta chains presented below share a single source sample, sequenced in a study of cytomegalovirus exposure and HLA in healthy donors. It was with 60 Vbeta and 13 Jbeta primers that the PCR ran. Libraries were prepared by immunoSEQ multiplex PCR; TCRdb keeps only in-frame clonotypes and omits some of them. In the table there are 100,000 to 150,000 clones, about three quarters of which are singletons. Sample: PBMCs. The receptor set was obtained from a man aged 50-60 years in good health and CMV-seronegative.

The gene calls are TRBV9 and TRBJ2-5; D perhaps matches TRBD2 (6 bases). TRBJ2-7 explains the end of the DNA better; the J call may be wrong. This CDR3 spans 15 amino acids. CDR1 and CDR2 (germline): SGDLS, YYNGEE. The CDR3: CASSVGTRGYYEQYF. Here the CDR3 DNA reads TGTGCCAGCAGCGTTGGGACCCGGGGGTACTACGAGCAGTACTTC.

The chain's CDR3 is CASSPGRGGTQYF. The CDR3 coding sequence is TGTGCCAGCAGCCCCGGAAGGGGCGGGACCCAGTACTTC. J is TRBJ2-5 and V is TRBV7-2, with D possibly TRBD1 on 5 matching bases. V was clipped by 5 bases and J by 7 bases, with 14 bases between them. The CDR3 consists of 13 residues. Per germline, CDR1 SGHTA and CDR2 FQGNSA.

The gene calls are TRBV5-5 and TRBJ1-5, with D unclear. The CDR3 spans 15 residues. The germline V gene has CDR1 SGHKS and CDR2 YYEKEE (reference sequence). V shed 6 bases and J shed 4 bases, with 17 bases lying between them. CDR3 in amino acids: CASTSGWSANQPQHF. DNA for the CDR3: TGTGCCAGCACCTCGGGTTGGTCAGCTAATCAGCCCCAGCATTTT.

The rearrangement joins TRBV7-2 to TRBJ1-1, with TRBD1 identical over 8 bases. The CDR3 length is 15 residues. The germline CDR1 and CDR2 sequences are SGHTA and FQGNSA. Unmatched junction bases numbered 6, after V lost 5 bases and J lost 1 base. CDR3 in DNA: TGTGCCAGCAGCCCACCGACAGGGGAGAACACTGAAGCTTTCTTT. It translates to CASSPPTGENTEAFF.

The chain combines TRBV4-1 with TRBJ1-6; D is possibly TRBD1 (6 bases). The V gene lost 1 base and the J gene lost 0 bases, with 7 bases spanning the gap. The germline CDR1 and CDR2 sequences are MGHRA and YSYEKL. This CDR3 region has 16 residues. The CDR3 DNA reads as TGCGCCAGCAGCCAAGTCAGGGGCTCCTATAATTCACCCCTCCACTTT. Translated, it gives CASSQVRGSYNSPLHF.

This clone was observed a single time. The chain combines TRBV2 with TRBJ1-5; 7 bases fit TRBD1. The CDR3 loop spans 14 amino acids. V lost 6 bases to trimming and J lost 6 bases; unmatched junction nucleotides: 8. Germline CDR1 is SNHLY and CDR2 is FYNNEI. The CDR3 spells CASRRDSPPQPQHF. CDR3 DNA sequence: TGTGCCAGCAGACGGGACAGTCCCCCTCAGCCCCAGCATTTT.

This chain uses TRBV2 with TRBJ1-4; 9 positions agree with TRBD1. V shed 6 bases, J shed 8 bases, and the junction held 7 bases outside the gene matches. Looked up from germline, CDR1 is SNHLY and CDR2 is FYNNEI. The CDR3 is 14 residues long. The CDR3 nucleotides are TGTGCCAGCAGAAGTGACAGGGGGGAAGAAAAACTGTTTTTT. Translating gives CASRSDRGEEKLFF.

This chain connects TRBV5-6 to TRBJ1-2; 7 bases are a match to TRBD1. Per germline, CDR1 SGHDT and CDR2 YYEEEE. The trim removed 1 base at V and 6 bases at J, leaving 3 bases unmatched. CDR3 size: 13 residues. This CDR3 is CASSLQGVNGYTF. In nucleotides, the CDR3 is TGTGCCAGCAGCTTGCAGGGGGTTAATGGCTACACCTTC.

This chain links TRBV7-9 with TRBJ2-1; D uncertain. Deletions cut 6 bases from V and 4 bases from J, with 13 bases between. The CDR3 covers 14 residues. Germline values: CDR1 SEHNR, CDR2 FQNEAQ (reference sequence). CDR3 in DNA: TGTGCCAGCAGGTCCCCACTCGAATACAATGAGCAGTTCTTC. Protein sequence: CASRSPLEYNEQFF.

A note on this clone: At one end the junction does not follow the germline gene, possibly because of a read error. The V gene is TRBV29-1, the J gene TRBJ2-5, with 10 bases matching TRBD1. This CDR3 region has 14 residues. Looked up from germline, CDR1 is SQVTM and CDR2 is ANQGSEA. In DNA, the CDR3 is TGCAACGTTGACAGGGGGCAGGGTCCAGAGACCCAGTACTTC. It yields the protein CNVDRGQGPETQYF.

The V call is TRBV9, the J call TRBJ2-5; possibly TRBD1 for D (7 bases). Germline CDR1 reads SGDLS; CDR2 reads YYNGEE. Trimming cost V 0 bases and J 1 base, with 22 bases left between them. CDR3 length: 19 amino acids. The CDR3 loop is CASSVAWGRTGGSQETQYF. The CDR3 DNA reads TGTGCCAGCAGCGTAGCTTGGGGGAGGACAGGAGGTTCCCAAGAGACCCAGTACTTC.